This T cell receptor beta chain came from a study of CD8+ T cells in alopecia areata. Study summary: Patients received oral tofacitinib, 5 to 10 mg twice daily, for moderate-to-severe alopecia areata. Tofacitinib therapy lasting 6 to 18 months was followed by 6 months off drug.

Trimming cost V 8 bases and J 4 bases, with 26 bases left between them. The CDR3 has 17 amino acids. Per germline, CDR1 SEHNR and CDR2 FQNEAQ (reference sequence). Points from the study as a whole: Sequencing of scalp tissue also captures the resident alphabeta T cells of normal skin.

RNA extraction was followed by reverse transcription into cDNA, which acted as the sequencing template. TCRdb's table, derived via immunoSEQ multiplex PCR, lists solely in-frame clones and lacks some. The data contain under 70,000 clones, about 96% of them singletons. For this clone: Its matching antigen is unknown.

Specimens obtained from alopecia areata patients comprised lesional scalp punch biopsies and peripheral blood. The chain has TRBV7-9 and TRBJ1-1, with TRBD1 as a possible D gene (6 bases). The sequencing used CD8+ T cells sorted from blood, collected at week 0. The receptor was derived from a human donor with alopecia areata. CDR3 sequence: CASLGGDTGVSSTEAFF. The DNA for the CDR3 is TGTGCCAGCTTAGGAGGGGACACTGGGGTCTCGAGCACTGAAGCTTTCTTT.